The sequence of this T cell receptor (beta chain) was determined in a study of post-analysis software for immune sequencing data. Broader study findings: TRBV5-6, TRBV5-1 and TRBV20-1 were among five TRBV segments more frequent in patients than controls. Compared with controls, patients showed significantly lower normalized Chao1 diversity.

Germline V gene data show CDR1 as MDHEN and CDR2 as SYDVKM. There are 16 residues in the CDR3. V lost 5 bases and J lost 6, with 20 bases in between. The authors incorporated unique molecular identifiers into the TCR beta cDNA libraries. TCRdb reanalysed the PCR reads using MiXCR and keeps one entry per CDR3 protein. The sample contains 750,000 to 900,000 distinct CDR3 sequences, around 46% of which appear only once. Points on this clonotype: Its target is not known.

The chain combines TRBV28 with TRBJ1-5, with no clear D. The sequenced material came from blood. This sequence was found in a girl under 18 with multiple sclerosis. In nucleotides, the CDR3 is TGTGCCAGCAGTCCCCTCGCGGACCCGGGGATTCAGCCCCAGCATTTT. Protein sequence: CASSPLADPGIQPQHF.